The 2 T cell receptor beta chains below were found in one sample sequenced in a study of cytomegalovirus exposure and HLA in healthy donors. The PCR used 60 Vbeta and 13 Jbeta primers. Using immunoSEQ multiplex PCR, the repertoire was profiled, and TCRdb retains in-frame clones only, with some absent. The table has 200,000 or so clones, over 65% seen once. The sample consisted of PBMCs. Receptors originate from a woman aged 45-59 years in good health and CMV-seropositive.

V is TRBV19 and J is TRBJ2-7, with 10 bases that match TRBD2. Germline values: CDR1 LNHDA, CDR2 SQIVND (reference sequence). V lost 10 bases and J lost 3; bases outside the gene matches: 9. The CDR3 runs 14 residues. Written as DNA, the CDR3 is TGTGCCACCGGGACTAGCGCGACCGACTACGAGCAGTACTTC. Translating it yields CATGTSATDYEQYF.

Details on this clone: A read error may produce the germline difference seen at one junction end. V gene TRBV4-1 combines with J gene TRBJ2-4, with TRBD2 matching 13 bases. This CDR3 comprises 17 residues. CDR1 and CDR2 from the germline V gene are MGHRA and YSYEKL. CDR3 DNA: TGCGCCAGCAGCCCACAGACTAGCGGGAGGACCAAAAACATTCGGTACTTC. Protein product: CASSPQTSGRTKNIRYF.